This T cell receptor (beta chain) was sequenced for a study of T cell responses to AZD1222 COVID-19 vaccine. Notes on this clone: Its antigen is not known.

Clones were read by immunoSEQ multiplex PCR, and TCRdb kept only the in-frame ones, dropping some. This sample carries 75,000 to 100,000 clones, roughly 90% of them seen once, and the ten largest clones take 2.5% to 3%. The study's findings and limits: Most donors were white British, females outnumbered males, and clonal diversity was possibly underestimated.

Sequencing was performed on peripheral blood, taken on day 0 of AZD1222 vaccination. The sequence was collected from an adult in good health.

CDR3 in amino acids: CASKNRGSSNTEAFF. CDR3 sequence (DNA): TGTGCCAGCAAAAACAGGGGCAGTAGTAACACTGAAGCTTTCTTT. The V and J genes are TRBV6-5 and TRBJ1-1, with 7 nucleotides matching TRBD1. The CDR3 sequence is 15 residues long. With V trimmed by 7 bases and J by 2 bases, 10 bases remained unmatched. Per germline, CDR1 MNHEY and CDR2 SVGAGI.